The 32 T cell receptor beta chains reported below all come from one sample, sequenced in a study of control samples from healthy donors and cancer patients. TCRdb keeps only in-frame clones here, not all; method: immunoSEQ multiplex PCR. Among roughly 130,000 clones listed, roughly 94% were seen once. Input material: PBMCs. These receptor sequences come from a man between 60 and 75 years old with colorectal cancer.

V gene TRBV5-3 combines with J gene TRBJ1-2, with 8 nucleotides matching TRBD1. TRBV5-3 is noted as an ORF with a role that remains uncertain. V dropped 0 bases and J dropped 4; count of bases not matched to a gene: 17. This CDR3 spans 19 amino acids. The CDR3 DNA sequence: TGTGCCAGAAGCTTGGACCACCCTTCCCGACAGGGGACTCCCTATGGCTACACCTTC. This gives the protein CARSLDHPSRQGTPYGYTF.

In this sample, this clone turned up once. The chain uses TRBV2 and TRBJ2-1; 8 bases align to TRBD2. The CDR3 spans 15 residues. J lost 7 bases, V lost 3 bases, and 8 bases had no gene match. Germline CDR1 and CDR2: SNHLY and FYNNEI. This chain's CDR3 is CASSERGGGSNEQFF. For the CDR3, the DNA is TGTGCCAGCAGTGAGAGGGGCGGGGGGAGTAATGAGCAGTTCTTC.

The genes are TRBV6-5 and TRBJ1-2; 8 nucleotides match TRBD1. The CDR3 runs 14 residues. CDR1 MNHEY and CDR2 SVGAGI come from the germline V gene. J lost 6 bases, V lost 2 bases, and 5 bases had no gene match. The CDR3 here is CASSYRAGGNGYTF. CDR3 in DNA: TGTGCCAGCAGTTACAGGGCAGGGGGCAATGGCTACACCTTC.

CDR3 nucleotides: TGTGCCAGCAGCATTTGGAGGGAGACCCAGTACTTC. Protein product: CASSIWRETQYF. The V call is TRBV11-2, the J call TRBJ2-5; maybe TRBD2 (5 bases). The CDR3 is made up of 12 amino acids. In germline, CDR1 is SGHAT, CDR2 FQNNGV. The V gene lost 5 bases and the J gene lost 5 bases, with 9 bases spanning the gap.

There are a few counts of this clone. This sequence joins TRBV7-9 and TRBJ1-5; D gene ambiguous. Germline CDR1 and CDR2: SEHNR and FQNEAQ (reference sequence). The CDR3 has 17 residues. V lost 0 bases and J lost 3, with 15 bases in between. CDR3 nucleotides: TGTGCCAGCAGCTTAGCAGGTGGCTACACTTCCAATCAGCCCCAGCATTTT. Translated, it gives CASSLAGGYTSNQPQHF.

The chain joins TRBV28 to TRBJ1-4; D is possibly TRBD1 (6 bases). From germline, CDR1 is MDHEN and CDR2 SYDVKM. The CDR3 sequence is 15 residues long. Trimming removed 6 bases from V and 5 bases from J, with 16 bases in between. CDR3 nucleotides: TGTGCCAGCAGACCCACAGGGTCGCAGAATGAAAAACTGTTTTTT. Translating gives CASRPTGSQNEKLFF.

This clone was counted a few times. This chain connects TRBV7-9 to TRBJ2-5; possibly TRBD1 or TRBD2 for D (5 bases each). This CDR3 has 14 amino acids. The V gene lost 5 bases and the J gene lost 3 bases, with 13 bases spanning the gap. The germline V gene has CDR1 SEHNR and CDR2 FQNEAQ (reference sequence). The chain's CDR3 is CASSHRDGEETQYF. CDR3 bases: TGTGCCAGCAGCCACCGGGACGGCGAAGAGACCCAGTACTTC.

The gene calls are TRBV30 and TRBJ1-5; D gene ambiguous. CDR1 and CDR2 (germline): GTSNPN, SVGIG (reference sequence). Trimming left V 0 bases short and J 4 bases short, with 16 bases between. The CDR3 runs to 16 residues. The CDR3 here is CAWSVKRGPGNQPQHF. CDR3 sequence (DNA): TGTGCCTGGAGTGTAAAGAGAGGGCCGGGGAATCAGCCCCAGCATTTT. The entire variable domain, with the rest obtained from reference TRBV30 and TRBJ1-5, is as follows: SQTIHQWPATLVQPVGSPLSLECTVEGTSNPNLYWYRQAAGRGLQLLFYSVGIGQISSEVPQNLSASRPQDRQFILSSKKLLLSDSGFYLCAWSVKRGPGNQPQHFGDGTRLSIL.

V gene TRBV4-3 combines with J gene TRBJ2-3; D assignment may be TRBD1 or TRBD2 (7 bases each). V lost 5 bases, J lost 5 bases, and 23 bases lay in between. This CDR3 comprises 17 residues. Germline V CDR1 and CDR2: LGHNA, YSLEER. DNA for the CDR3: TGCGCCAGCAGCTCCTGGACAGGCGGGGGTGGTCTAGATACGCAGTATTTT. It encodes CASSSWTGGGGLDTQYF.

The V call is TRBV29-1, the J call TRBJ2-1; D is unclear. The CDR3 consists of 12 residues. V was trimmed by 0 bases and J by 8 bases, leaving 8 bases between them. Germline V lookup: CDR1 SQVTM, CDR2 ANQGSEA. CDR3 nucleotides: TGCAGCGTTGAAGAGTGGACGGATGAGCAGTTCTTC. Protein sequence: CSVEEWTDEQFF.

The gene calls are TRBV29-1 and TRBJ1-1, with D possibly matching TRBD1 (5 bases). The length of the CDR3 is 13 residues. V was clipped by 6 bases and J by 1 base, with 12 bases between them. Germline CDR1 and CDR2: SQVTM and ANQGSEA. The CDR3 DNA reads TGCAGCGTCCACACAAGGGGGAACACTGAAGCTTTCTTT. This encodes CSVHTRGNTEAFF.

The V call is TRBV5-1, the J call TRBJ1-2; maybe TRBD1 (6 bases). With 0 bases removed from V and 6 bases from J, the gap between germline ends came to 12 bases. Germline assignment: CDR1 SGHRS and CDR2 YFSETQ. CDR3 length: 14 amino acids. The CDR3 sequence: CASSLEQGLHGYTF. The CDR3 DNA reads as TGCGCCAGCAGCTTGGAACAGGGTTTGCATGGCTACACCTTC.

The CDR3 reads CASSIERGEYEQYF. CDR3 sequence (DNA): TGTGCCAGTAGTATCGAAAGGGGCGAGTACGAGCAGTACTTC. This chain links TRBV19 with TRBJ2-7, with D possibly TRBD1 on 5 matching bases. CDR3 size: 14 residues. Germline loops: CDR1 LNHDA, CDR2 SQIVND (reference sequence). The V and J ends lost 3 bases and 4 bases respectively, with 13 bases between them.

The rearrangement links TRBV4-1 to TRBJ2-7; TRBD1 aligns across 10 bases. Germline loops: CDR1 MGHRA, CDR2 YSYEKL. CDR3 length: 15 amino acids. Trimming removed 2 bases from V and 1 base from J; junction bases left unmatched: 2. This CDR3 reads CASSQLDRGSYEQYF. The CDR3 bases are TGCGCCAGCAGCCAACTGGACAGGGGGTCCTACGAGCAGTACTTC.

The chain links TRBV27 to TRBJ2-3; 7 bases agree with TRBD2. In germline, CDR1 is MNHEY, CDR2 SMNVEV (reference sequence). The CDR3 loop spans 16 amino acids. The V segment lost 3 bases and the J segment 7 bases; nucleotides outside the gene matches: 13. CDR3 DNA sequence: TGTGCCAGCAGTTTCCCTAGCGGCGGGACCCTTAATACGCAGTATTTT. It yields the protein CASSFPSGGTLNTQYF.

This chain's CDR3 is CASSQGPGYTDTQYF. CDR3 DNA: TGCGCCAGCAGCCAAGGTCCTGGCTACACAGATACGCAGTATTTT. The chain employs TRBV4-3 and TRBJ2-3, with D unresolved. Germline-derived CDR1 and CDR2 are LGHNA and YSLEER. The CDR3 has 15 amino acids. Trimming shortened V by 1 base and J by 2 bases, and 10 bases separated the two germline ends.

The CDR3 here is CAWTRMKMDGNSYNSPLHF. The CDR3 DNA sequence: TGTGCCTGGACCCGAATGAAGATGGACGGAAACTCCTATAATTCACCCCTCCACTTT. V and J are TRBV30 and TRBJ1-6; no firm D call. V was trimmed by 4 bases and J by 0 bases, leaving 22 bases between them. Germline-derived CDR1 and CDR2 are GTSNPN and SVGIG (reference sequence). CDR3 length equals 19 residues.

J is TRBJ1-2 and V is TRBV6-4; D is possibly TRBD1 (6 bases). V lost 6 bases and J 3 bases, leaving 17 bases between the germline ends. Germline lookup yields CDR1 MRHNA and CDR2 SNTAGT. The CDR3 covers 15 residues. CDR3 DNA sequence: TGTGCCAGCAGCCTCATGACAGGAAGAGACTATGGCTACACCTTC. Protein: CASSLMTGRDYGYTF.

The CDR3 here is CASSEMAAMNEKLFF. In nucleotides, the CDR3 is TGTGCCAGCAGTGAAATGGCGGCGATGAATGAAAAACTGTTTTTT. The chain is built from TRBV6-1 and TRBJ1-4; no clear D. With 2 bases removed from V and 5 bases from J, the gap between germline ends came to 12 bases. CDR1 and CDR2 (germline): MNHNS, SASEGT. This CDR3 spans 15 amino acids.

The chain's CDR3 is CASTYSRRGYTF. The CDR3 DNA reads as TGTGCCAGCACGTACTCGCGCCGCGGCTACACCTTC. The rearrangement links TRBV2 to TRBJ1-2; no firm D call. CDR3 size: 12 residues. Deletions cut 7 bases from V and 8 bases from J, with 14 bases between. Per the germline V gene, CDR1 is SNHLY and CDR2 is FYNNEI.

This sequence joins TRBV3-1 (or the pseudogene TRBV3-2) and TRBJ1-1; D gene uncertain. Germline loops: CDR1 LGHDT, CDR2 YNNKEL (reference sequence). Trimming pared 3 bases from V and 7 bases from J, leaving 6 bases between. The CDR3 loop spans 11 amino acids. The CDR3 reads CASSHENEAFF. The CDR3 nucleotides read TGTGCCAGCAGCCACGAAAATGAAGCTTTCTTT.

J is TRBJ1-2 and V is TRBV9; 7 bases are shared with TRBD1. The V and J ends lost 3 bases and 4 bases, in that order; junction bases with no gene match: 6. This CDR3 is built from 14 residues. Germline V gene data show CDR1 as SGDLS and CDR2 as YYNGEE. The chain's CDR3 is CASSGAAGGYGYTF. CDR3 nucleotides: TGTGCCAGCAGCGGGGCGGCAGGGGGCTATGGCTACACCTTC.

This clone showed up just once. The gene calls are TRBV5-6 and TRBJ2-5, with 8 bases that match TRBD1. Per germline, CDR1 SGHDT and CDR2 YYEEEE. J was trimmed by 3 bases and V by 4 bases; bases with no gene match: 5. The CDR3 is 14 residues long. The CDR3 sequence: CASSQQGAEETQYF. CDR3 nucleotide sequence: TGTGCCAGCAGCCAGCAGGGGGCGGAAGAGACCCAGTACTTC.

The V and J genes are TRBV7-2 and TRBJ2-3, with TRBD2 matching 14 bases. The CDR3 loop spans 17 amino acids. J gave up 3 bases and V 7 bases, and 9 bases lay outside the gene matches. The germline V gene has CDR1 SGHTA and CDR2 FQGNSA. The CDR3 DNA is TGTGCCAGCAACCCCCGACGGACTAGCGGGGGGACAGATACGCAGTATTTT. This translates into CASNPRRTSGGTDTQYF.

The V call is TRBV27, the J call TRBJ1-2; D ambiguous. There are 11 residues in the CDR3. The germline V gene has CDR1 MNHEY and CDR2 SMNVEV (reference sequence). Trimming left V 8 bases short and J 5 bases short, with 9 bases between. CDR3 sequence (DNA): TGTGCCAGCGGGGTAGGGTATGGCTACACCTTC. It specifies CASGVGYGYTF.

V usage is TRBV28 and J usage is TRBJ1-1; D may be TRBD1 (6 bases). The V gene's germline CDR1 is MDHEN and CDR2 SYDVKM. The CDR3 totals 17 residues. V was clipped by 7 bases and J by 6 bases, with 27 bases between them. This chain's CDR3 is CASTPRAGTPRRAEAFF. CDR3 nucleotide sequence: TGTGCCAGCACTCCCCGGGCAGGGACACCCCGTAGGGCTGAAGCTTTCTTT.

This chain links TRBV30 with TRBJ1-3; TRBD1 matches at 7 bases. CDR3 length: 14 amino acids. The V segment lost 3 bases and the J segment 5 bases; nucleotides outside the gene matches: 7. Germline assignment: CDR1 GTSNPN and CDR2 SVGIG (reference sequence). DNA for the CDR3: TGTGCCTGGAGCGGACAGGATTTACGAAACACCATATATTTT. Translated: CAWSGQDLRNTIYF.

The chain joins TRBV21-1 to TRBJ2-1; whether TRBD1, the table's D call, matches the DNA was not checked. TRBV21-1 is a pseudogene. The CDR3 consists of 15 residues. CDR3 coding DNA: TGTGCCAGAAGGGGGCGGGACAGGGCTTACAATGAGCAGTTCTTC. The encoded protein is CARRGRDRAYNEQFF.

The chain has TRBV9 and TRBJ2-7; D is unresolved. The CDR3 has 12 amino acids. V lost 3 bases and J lost 9, with 13 bases in between. Germline CDR1 and CDR2: SGDLS and YYNGEE. CDR3 sequence reads: CASSGLTSGQYF. CDR3 in DNA: TGTGCCAGCAGCGGCTTGACCTCCGGGCAGTACTTC.

The gene calls are TRBV19 and TRBJ2-3; tentative D call: TRBD1 (7 bases). Trimming stripped 6 bases from V and 6 bases from J, with 19 bases between. CDR1 is LNHDA and CDR2 is SQIVND in the germline V gene (reference sequence). There are 15 residues in the CDR3. The CDR3 sequence is CASSPTGTVLDTQYF. The CDR3 DNA reads TGTGCCAGTAGCCCGACAGGGACTGTGCTGGATACGCAGTATTTT. The full variable domain, with the rest looked up from reference TRBV19 and TRBJ2-3, is DGGITQSPKYLFRKEGQNVTLSCEQNLNHDAMYWYRQDPGQGLRLIYYSQIVNDFQKGDIAEGYSVSREKKESFPLTVTSAQKNPTAFYLCASSPTGTVLDTQYFGPGTRLTVL.

The J gene is TRBJ1-3, the V gene TRBV19, with D uncertain. The CDR3 covers 14 residues. V was shortened by 7 bases and J by 0 bases, with 10 bases between the two germline ends. Germline V gene sequence: CDR1 LNHDA, CDR2 SQIVND (reference sequence). The CDR3 sequence: CASKSGYSGNTIYF. The CDR3 DNA reads TGTGCCAGTAAGAGCGGCTACTCTGGAAACACCATATATTTT.

This sequence joins TRBV7-9 and TRBJ1-1; D uncertain. In germline, CDR1 is SEHNR, CDR2 FQNEAQ (reference sequence). This CDR3 is 12 amino acids long. V was cut by 1 base and J by 4 bases, with 4 bases left in between. This CDR3 is CASSLVSTEAFF. Here the CDR3 DNA reads TGTGCCAGCAGCTTAGTTTCCACTGAAGCTTTCTTT.